Each of the 28 T cell receptor beta chains below was sequenced from the same sample in a study of blood T cells in healthy people across ages. A second about 7 to 11 cycle PCR used barcoded and J-beta primers. One entry per CDR3 protein, called by TCRdb with MiXCR from the 5' RACE reads. The data show hundreds of thousands of distinct CDR3 sequences, about 51% seen once. Sequences were obtained from blood. The receptors were sampled from an elderly woman in good health.

This clonotype was picked up many times. The J gene is TRBJ2-1, the V gene TRBV11-2, with TRBD1 matching 9 bases. The J segment lost 5 bases and the V segment lost 5 bases, leaving 7 bases of the junction unmatched. Germline lookup yields CDR1 SGHAT and CDR2 FQNNGV. This CDR3 comprises 15 residues. CDR3 in DNA: TGTGCCAGCAGCGACCCCCGGACAGGGGACAATGAGCAGTTCTTC. This translates into CASSDPRTGDNEQFF.

The chain employs TRBV2 and TRBJ2-5; a possible D gene is TRBD2 (6 bases). CDR1 and CDR2 from the germline V gene are SNHLY and FYNNEI. V lost 6 bases to trimming and J lost 5 bases, with 19 bases between them. The CDR3 is made up of 15 amino acids. CDR3 sequence reads: CASRTFRESRETQYF. The CDR3 nucleotides are TGTGCCAGCAGAACGTTCCGGGAGAGTCGTGAGACCCAGTACTTC.

The chain joins TRBV2 to TRBJ2-3, with D perhaps being TRBD1 or TRBD2 (6 bases each). Trimming shortened V by 7 bases and J by 4 bases, and 15 bases separated the two germline ends. CDR1 is SNHLY and CDR2 is FYNNEI in the germline V gene. The CDR3 runs 14 residues. CDR3 coding DNA: TGTGCCAGCACGAAAGGGGGGCAGCCAGATACGCAGTATTTT. Translating gives CASTKGGQPDTQYF.

On this clonotype itself: A much larger clone sits a single nucleotide away, making a read error possible. The V gene is TRBV7-2, the J gene TRBJ1-2; possible D gene TRBD1, 5 bases. Trimming took off 4 bases at V and 1 base at J, with 16 bases between the two ends. The CDR3 has 16 amino acids. CDR1 SGHTA and CDR2 FQGNSA come from the germline V gene. CDR3 region: CASSSGAGLFNYGYTF. The CDR3 coding sequence is TGTGCCAGCAGCTCCGGGGCAGGGCTCTTTAACTATGGCTACACCTTC.

This clonotype was detected once. This chain links TRBV4-2 with TRBJ1-3; unclear D gene. CDR3 size: 15 residues. V dropped 1 base and J dropped 4 bases, with 11 bases sitting between them. The V gene's germline CDR1 is LGHNA and CDR2 YNFKEQ. Here the CDR3 DNA reads TGTGCCAGCAGCCAAGCGCAAGGGTCGGGAAACACCATATATTTT. This codes for CASSQAQGSGNTIYF.

The rearrangement uses TRBV3-1 and TRBJ2-5; no reliable D call. Germline CDR1 reads LGHDT; CDR2 reads YNNKEL (reference sequence). The CDR3 consists of 14 residues. The ends were cut back, 6 bases at V and 5 bases at J, with 16 bases in the middle. CDR3 nucleotides: TGTGCCAGCAGACCGGAACCGGGTCTCGAGACCCAGTACTTC. It codes for CASRPEPGLETQYF.

This clonotype was detected ten times or more. This sequence joins TRBV5-1 and TRBJ2-7; D possibly matches TRBD1 or TRBD2 (7 bases each). Trimming cost V 6 bases and J 3 bases, with 19 bases left between them. Germline V gene sequence: CDR1 SGHRS, CDR2 YFSETQ. This CDR3 region has 15 residues. CDR3 bases: TGCGCCAGCAAGGGAGGGACAGTTCTCGGCTACGAGCAGTACTTC. Translating it yields CASKGGTVLGYEQYF.

The chain uses TRBV9 and TRBJ2-1; D ambiguous. V lost 4 bases and J lost 10, with 9 bases in between. Germline V gene lookup returns CDR1 SGDLS and CDR2 YYNGEE. The CDR3 is 11 amino acids. In nucleotides, the CDR3 is TGTGCCAGCAGCATAGATCACGAGCAGTTCTTC. Residues: CASSIDHEQFF.

The chain is built from TRBV18 and TRBJ2-7; 8 positions match TRBD1. The length of the CDR3 is 14 residues. The V gene end was trimmed by 0 bases and the J gene end by 3 bases; junction bases not matched to a gene: 1. Germline V gene lookup returns CDR1 KGHSH and CDR2 LQKENI. The CDR3 bases are TGTGCCAGCTCACCACCGGGGACAGGCTACGAGCAGTACTTC. Its translation: CASSPPGTGYEQYF.

This clonotype was observed a handful of times. The genes are TRBV2 and TRBJ1-6; D call uncertain. Germline CDR1 is SNHLY and CDR2 is FYNNEI. The CDR3 runs to 17 residues. Trimming shortened V by 3 bases and J by 0 bases, and 12 bases separated the two germline ends. The CDR3 protein is CASSDTRQSSYNSPLHF. The CDR3 bases are TGTGCCAGCAGTGACACTCGGCAGAGCTCCTATAATTCACCCCTCCACTTT.

A remark on this clonotype: Being one base from a much bigger clone, this may be a read error. The chain is built from TRBV20-1 and TRBJ2-5; no clear D gene. CDR3 size: 12 residues. Per germline, CDR1 DFQATT and CDR2 SNEGSKA (reference sequence). The chain's CDR3 is CGALWAVETQYF. The CDR3 nucleotides read TGCGGTGCTCTCTGGGCTGTTGAGACCCAGTACTTC.

The chain employs TRBV29-1 and TRBJ2-1; 9 bases agree with TRBD2. There are 15 residues in the CDR3. J was trimmed by 4 bases and V by 7 bases; bases with no gene match: 11. Germline loops: CDR1 SQVTM, CDR2 ANQGSEA. In nucleotides, the CDR3 is TGCAGCGGAGCGAAGTTGACTAGCGGTTACAATGAGCAGTTCTTC. Translation: CSGAKLTSGYNEQFF.

V is TRBV14 and J is TRBJ2-1, with unresolved D. The CDR3 loop spans 12 amino acids. V dropped 4 bases and J dropped 10 bases, with 11 bases sitting between them. Germline CDR1 is SGHDN and CDR2 is FVKESK. The DNA of the CDR3 is TGTGCCAGCAGCCTGAGATTGGACGAGCAGTTCTTC. Translating gives CASSLRLDEQFF. Supplemented by reference TRBV14 and TRBJ2-1, the full variable domain reads EAGVTQFPSHSVIEKGQTVTLRCDPISGHDNLYWYRRVMGKEIKFLLHFVKESKQDESGMPNNRFLAERTGGTYSTLKVQPAELEDSGVYFCASSLRLDEQFFGPGTRLTVL.

A remark on this clonotype: A read error may be the cause here, since a much bigger clone is one base away. J is TRBJ2-1 and V is TRBV12-3 or TRBV12-4; D remains ambiguous. CDR3 length equals 13 residues. Trimming removed 3 bases at V and 15 bases at J, with 18 bases between. CDR3 in amino acids: CASSFSQSVVRFF. The CDR3 DNA sequence: TGTGCCAGCAGTTTTAGTCAGTCGGTCGTGCGGTTCTTC.

Many counts were recorded for this clonotype. One junction end disagrees with the germline gene, perhaps due to a read error. The chain has TRBV6-6 and TRBJ1-4; no clear D gene. Germline CDR1 and CDR2: MNHNY and SVGAGI (reference sequence). The CDR3 length is 13 residues. Written as DNA, the CDR3 is TGTGCCGGCAGTTTTAACCCTAATGAAAAACTGTTTTTT. Its protein is CAGSFNPNEKLFF.

This sequence joins TRBV3-1 and TRBJ2-3; D unclear. Trimming removed 6 bases from V and 2 bases from J, with 15 bases in between. CDR3 size: 15 residues. CDR1 LGHDT and CDR2 YNNKEL come from the germline V gene (reference sequence). CDR3 nucleotides: TGTGCCAGCAGACGACAACTCGGTTACACAGATACGCAGTATTTT. This translates into CASRRQLGYTDTQYF.

This chain connects TRBV20-1 to TRBJ2-4; 7 bases map to TRBD2. The better agreement between TRBJ2-7 and the DNA end casts doubt on the J call. CDR1 is DFQATT and CDR2 is SNEGSKA in the germline V gene (reference sequence). This CDR3 is built from 14 residues. The CDR3 sequence is CSARVPAGNHEQYF. As DNA, the CDR3 is TGCAGTGCTAGAGTGCCAGCGGGAAACCACGAGCAGTACTTC.

The DNA of the CDR3 is TGTGCCATCAGTGACCAAGGAGGGTTGGAGACCCAGTACTTC. Protein: CAISDQGGLETQYF. The chain employs TRBV10-3 and TRBJ2-5, with D perhaps matching TRBD2 (6 bases). The CDR3 sequence is 14 residues long. V gave up 3 bases and J gave up 5 bases, with 13 bases separating them. CDR1 and CDR2 from the germline V gene are ENHRY and SYGVKD.

Details on this clonotype: A much larger clone differs from this one at a single base, so this may be a read error. The J gene is TRBJ2-3, the V gene TRBV5-1; TRBD2 might be the D (5 bases). Deletions cut 4 bases from V and 2 bases from J, with 17 bases between. The CDR3 sequence is 16 residues long. In germline, CDR1 is SGHRS, CDR2 YFSETQ. In nucleotides, the CDR3 is TGCGCCAGCAGCCTTGGGAGACCCCTCTTCACAGATACGCAGTATTTT. It is translated as CASSLGRPLFTDTQYF.

The chain carries TRBV20-1 and TRBJ1-1; 8 bases are shared with TRBD1. With V trimmed by 6 bases and J by 5 bases, 5 bases remained unmatched. CDR3 size: 12 residues. Germline V gene sequence: CDR1 DFQATT, CDR2 SNEGSKA (reference sequence). The CDR3 bases are TGCAGTGCGCCAGGGGGCATTACTGAAGCTTTCTTT. Translated: CSAPGGITEAFF.

CDR3 sequence (DNA): TGTGCCAGCAGGCACAGGGGCCGAAGCACAGATACGCAGTATTTT. Protein: CASRHRGRSTDTQYF. The chain joins TRBV27 to TRBJ2-3; 7 bases agree with TRBD1. The V gene's germline CDR1 is MNHEY and CDR2 SMNVEV (reference sequence). V shed 6 bases, J shed 0 bases, and the junction held 6 bases outside the gene matches. The CDR3 contains 15 residues.

This sequence joins TRBV7-9 and TRBJ2-7; D is ambiguous. The germline gives CDR1 SEHNR, CDR2 FQNEAQ (reference sequence). V was pared by 0 bases and J by 5 bases, with 14 bases between. The CDR3 sequence is 15 residues long. The CDR3 here is CASSLAEWVNNEQYF. The CDR3, as DNA: TGTGCCAGCAGCTTAGCGGAGTGGGTCAATAACGAGCAGTACTTC.

This clonotype was counted once. The CDR3 DNA reads as TGTGCCAGCAGCCCCTCCAGCTCTGGAAACACCATATATTTT. It encodes CASSPSSSGNTIYF. The genes are TRBV7-8 and TRBJ1-3; D gene ambiguous. CDR3 length equals 14 residues. V dropped 5 bases and J dropped 0 bases, with 8 bases sitting between them. Germline V gene data show CDR1 as SGHVS and CDR2 as FQNEAQ. The entire variable domain, with the rest obtained from reference TRBV7-8 and TRBJ1-3, is as follows: GAGVSQSPRYKVAKRGQDVALRCDPISGHVSLFWYQQALGQGPEFLTYFQNEAQLDKSGLPSDRFFAERPEGSVSTLKIQRTQQEDSAVYLCASSPSSSGNTIYFGEGSWLTVV.

The chain carries TRBV15 and TRBJ2-2; D is possibly TRBD1 (5 bases). Trimming removed 1 base from V and 5 bases from J, with 11 bases in between. Germline CDR1 and CDR2: LNHNV and YYDKDF (reference sequence). The CDR3 is 15 amino acids. This CDR3 reads CATSRVGQRTGELFF. The DNA of the CDR3 is TGTGCCACCAGCAGAGTTGGACAAAGGACCGGGGAGCTGTTTTTT.

This chain links TRBV30 with TRBJ2-1; no reliable D call. The V end lost 0 bases, the J end lost 4 bases, and 7 bases lay between the germline ends. The CDR3 is 13 amino acids. CDR1 GTSNPN and CDR2 SVGIG come from the germline V gene (reference sequence). The CDR3 DNA sequence: TGTGCCTGGAGTGTGAATCTTTACAATGAGCAGTTCTTC. Protein product: CAWSVNLYNEQFF.

This clonotype was recorded a few times. V gene TRBV13 combines with J gene TRBJ2-6, with D hard to call. The CDR3 is 16 residues long. Germline-derived CDR1 and CDR2 are PRHDT and FYEKMQ (reference sequence). Trimming took off 1 base at V and 4 bases at J, with 11 bases between the two ends. CDR3 DNA: TGTGCCAGCAGCTTAGAACTCTGGCCCGGGGCCAACGTCCTGACTTTC. This sequence encodes CASSLELWPGANVLTF.

V is TRBV4-2 and J is TRBJ1-6, with no clear D. CDR3 length equals 13 residues. With 4 bases removed from V and 7 bases from J, the gap between germline ends came to 8 bases. Germline CDR1 and CDR2: LGHNA and YNFKEQ. The DNA of the CDR3 is TGTGCCAGCAGCCTAACAAGGAATTCACCCCTCCACTTT. Translating it yields CASSLTRNSPLHF.

V usage is TRBV29-1 and J usage is TRBJ2-5, with 8 positions matching TRBD1. Per the germline V gene, CDR1 is SQVTM and CDR2 is ANQGSEA. V gave up 4 bases and J gave up 5 bases; unmatched junction bases: 6. The CDR3 runs to 13 residues. As DNA, the CDR3 is TGCAGCGTTGGGAAAACAGGGGGTGAGACCCAGTACTTC. Its translation: CSVGKTGGETQYF.